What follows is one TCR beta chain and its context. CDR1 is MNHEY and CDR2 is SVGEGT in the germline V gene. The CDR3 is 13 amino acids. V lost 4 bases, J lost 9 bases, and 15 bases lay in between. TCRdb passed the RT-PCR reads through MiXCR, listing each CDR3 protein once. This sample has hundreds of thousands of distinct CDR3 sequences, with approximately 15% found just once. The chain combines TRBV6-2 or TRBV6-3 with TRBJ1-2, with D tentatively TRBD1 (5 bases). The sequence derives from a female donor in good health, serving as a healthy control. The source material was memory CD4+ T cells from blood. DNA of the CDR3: TGTGCCAGCAGTTCTTTACAGGTCAGGAGCTACACCTTC. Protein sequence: CASSSLQVRSYTF.